A single TCR beta chain is shown here with its context. It lacks a known antigen. It has no much larger one-base neighbor in the sample; base qualities were not kept. The record originates from a study of vaccination effects on CD4 cells after COVID-19 (dated by TCRdb to 2021 to 2024). For the wider study: Participants received two doses of either the BNT162b2 or the mRNA-1273 mRNA SARS-CoV-2 vaccine. Cultures from other donors in the study were sequenced using the Oncomine TCR Beta short-read assay on an Illumina iSeq 100. A total of ten to eleven COVID-19 convalescent patients and several SARS-CoV-2-naive healthy vaccine recipients were included in the full study. SARS-CoV-2 spike-specific CD4+ TCR repertoires were compared before and after mRNA vaccination in COVID-19 convalescent patients and in infection-naive vaccine recipients. Study-level results and caveats: Only a small number of convalescent patients were included, and no early post-infection timepoints were available, which limited the study. Among healthy vaccine recipients, nearly all vaccine-induced clones were SARS-CoV-2 mono-reactive, and just 1 of 255 was cross-reactive with common cold coronaviruses. Both infection-induced and vaccine-induced clones contracted markedly at late post-vaccination timepoints, which is consistent with waning T cell responses.

The library was generated by the immunoSEQ multiplex PCR assay. DNA from the CD4+ T cells that had been cultured and isolated underwent TCR beta CDR3 sequencing. Turning to the authors' computational methods: Non-productive TCR sequences were removed, reads were trimmed to the CDR3 region, and CDR3s of at least 7 amino acids were retained. The MANAFEST web app was used to pick out antigen-specific clonotypes by comparing their expansion in peptide wells with that in reference cultures. To be called positive, a clone needed expansion at FDR<0.05 compared with the reference and with all other wells, an odds ratio greater than 5, and a frequency greater than 0.1% in two replicate wells. Clonotypes significantly expanded in SARS-CoV-2 spike wells and in at least one common cold coronavirus spike condition were defined as cross-reactive. Levenshtein distance calculated with the stringdist R package was used to assess CDR3 similarity, and unrooted trees were constructed with ape in R 3.6.1. The source is immuneACCESS, and TCRdb retained only in-frame sequences with V and J called. Part of the clones is not carried over; for the studies checked, unresolved V genes explain less than half of this, and the remainder is unexplained. The DNA gave D and trimming, while V, J and clone size come from that table. A total of around 19,000 clones appear in this sample, 70% of them only once. The leading ten clones occupy roughly a sixth of the sample.

In the ViraFEST assay, PBMC were stimulated with viral peptide pools, and TCR sequencing was then used to find antigen-specific CD4+ T cell clonotypes based on their expansion. After 10 to 11 days of culture, CD4+ T cells were isolated with the EasySep CD4+ T cell isolation kit. Healthy vaccine recipients had no prior SARS-CoV-2 infection, confirmed by negative nucleocapsid antibodies before and after vaccination. Roughly 1.9 million PBMC per well were cultured with roughly 10 ug/ml peptides in IMDM containing 5% human AB serum, 10 IU/ml IL-2 and gentamicin. On days 3 and 7, half of the culture medium was replaced with fresh IL-2-containing medium. Each peptide stimulation condition was cultured in triplicate wells unless otherwise noted. PBMC were separated from whole blood using Ficoll-Paque Plus gradient centrifugation and were then either cryopreserved at -140C or used fresh. The spike proteins of SARS-CoV-2 and of the common cold coronaviruses HCoV-NL63, HCoV-OC43 and HCoV-229E were spanned by overlapping peptide pools. The QIAamp micro DNA kit was used to extract genomic DNA from the cultured CD4+ T cells.

Including the terminal cysteine and phenylalanine, the CDR3 comprises 13 residues. Solely the CDR3 DNA is kept, with 39 bases framed from the first base. Based on the germline V gene (reference sequence), the CDR1 and CDR2 sequences are SGHNT and YYREEE. Trimming at the junction amounts to 0 bases on V and 1 base on J, and the germline ends lie 4 bases apart. This TCR was sampled from a human donor who received a COVID-19 vaccine. The chain is made from TRBV5-4 and TRBJ1-1; no D segment can be confidently identified. The sample consisted of CD4+ T cells from PBMCs cultured with HCoV-229E spike peptides, taken before COVID-19 vaccination. The sample's cell subset or site label, in plain terms: HCoV-229E spike overlapping peptide pool stimulation. The CDR3 region has the sequence CASSLAGNTEAFF. The bases read TGTGCCAGCAGCTTGGCAGGGAACACTGAAGCTTTCTTT.